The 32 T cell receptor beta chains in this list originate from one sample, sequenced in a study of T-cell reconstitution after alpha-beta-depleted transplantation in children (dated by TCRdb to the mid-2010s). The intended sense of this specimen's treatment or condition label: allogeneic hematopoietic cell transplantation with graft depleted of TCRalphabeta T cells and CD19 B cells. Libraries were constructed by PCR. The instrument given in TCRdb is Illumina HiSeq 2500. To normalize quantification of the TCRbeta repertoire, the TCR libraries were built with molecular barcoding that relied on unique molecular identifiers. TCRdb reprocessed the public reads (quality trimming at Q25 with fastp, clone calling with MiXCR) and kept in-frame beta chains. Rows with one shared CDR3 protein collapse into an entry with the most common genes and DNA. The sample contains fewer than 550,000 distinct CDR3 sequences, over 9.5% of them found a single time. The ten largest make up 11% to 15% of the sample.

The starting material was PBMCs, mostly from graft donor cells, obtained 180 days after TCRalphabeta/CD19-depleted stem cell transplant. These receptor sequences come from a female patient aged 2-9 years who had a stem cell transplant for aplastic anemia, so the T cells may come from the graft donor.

CDR3 sequence reads: CATSRVKGANIQYF. The DNA of the CDR3 is TGTGCCACCAGCAGAGTGAAAGGAGCGAACATTCAGTACTTC. V and J are TRBV15 and TRBJ2-4, with D unclear. The V end was cut by 1 base, the J end by 7 bases, with 11 bases between. CDR1 and CDR2 (germline): LNHNV, YYDKDF (reference sequence). The CDR3 length is 14 residues.

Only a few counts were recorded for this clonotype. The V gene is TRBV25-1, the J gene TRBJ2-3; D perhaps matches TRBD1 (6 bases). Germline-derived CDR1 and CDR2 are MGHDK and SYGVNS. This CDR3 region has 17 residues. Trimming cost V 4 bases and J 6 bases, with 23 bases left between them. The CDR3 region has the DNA TGTGCCAGCAGTGGACCCCATCTGACAGGAACCGCGGATACGCAGTATTTT. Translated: CASSGPHLTGTADTQYF. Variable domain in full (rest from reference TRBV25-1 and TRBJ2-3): EADIYQTPRYLVIGTGKKITLECSQTMGHDKMYWYQQDPGMELHLIHYSYGVNSTEKGDLSSESTVSRIRTEHFPLTLESARPSHTSQYLCASSGPHLTGTADTQYFGPGTRLTVL.

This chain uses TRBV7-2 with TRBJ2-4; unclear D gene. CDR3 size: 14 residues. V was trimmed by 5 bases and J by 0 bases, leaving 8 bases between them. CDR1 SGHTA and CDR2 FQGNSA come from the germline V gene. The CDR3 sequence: CASSIDLAKNIQYF. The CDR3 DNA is TGTGCCAGCAGCATTGATCTAGCCAAAAACATTCAGTACTTC. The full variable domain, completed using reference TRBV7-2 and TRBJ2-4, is GAGVSQSPSNKVTEKGKDVELRCDPISGHTALYWYRQSLGQGLEFLIYFQGNSAPDKSGLPSDRFSAERTGGSVSTLTIQRTQQEDSAVYLCASSIDLAKNIQYFGAGTRLSVL.

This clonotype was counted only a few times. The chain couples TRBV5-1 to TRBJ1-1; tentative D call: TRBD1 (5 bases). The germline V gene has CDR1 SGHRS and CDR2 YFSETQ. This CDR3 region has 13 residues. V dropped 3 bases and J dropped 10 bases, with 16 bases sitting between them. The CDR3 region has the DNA TGCGCCAGCAGCTCCCCGGGGCGCCACGGAGCTTTCTTT. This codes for CASSSPGRHGAFF.

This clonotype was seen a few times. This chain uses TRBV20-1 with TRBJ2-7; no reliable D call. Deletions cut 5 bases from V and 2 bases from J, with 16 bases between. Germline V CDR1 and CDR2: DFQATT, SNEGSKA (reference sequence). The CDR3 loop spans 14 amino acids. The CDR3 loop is CSAGRTADPYEQYF. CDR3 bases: TGCAGTGCTGGCAGGACCGCGGATCCCTACGAGCAGTACTTC.

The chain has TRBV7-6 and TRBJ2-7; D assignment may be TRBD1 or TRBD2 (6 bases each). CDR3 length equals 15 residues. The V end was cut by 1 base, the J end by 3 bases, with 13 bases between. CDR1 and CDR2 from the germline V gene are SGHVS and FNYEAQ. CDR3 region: CASSLVGRGRYEQYF. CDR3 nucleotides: TGTGCCAGCAGCTTAGTGGGCCGGGGGCGCTACGAGCAGTACTTC.

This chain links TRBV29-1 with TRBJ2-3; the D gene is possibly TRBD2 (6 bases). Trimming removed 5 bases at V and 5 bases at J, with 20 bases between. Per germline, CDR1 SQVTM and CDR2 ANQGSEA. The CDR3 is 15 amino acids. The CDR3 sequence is CSVKGYGRYGDTQYF. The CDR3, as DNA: TGCAGCGTTAAGGGGTACGGGAGATATGGAGATACGCAGTATTTT.

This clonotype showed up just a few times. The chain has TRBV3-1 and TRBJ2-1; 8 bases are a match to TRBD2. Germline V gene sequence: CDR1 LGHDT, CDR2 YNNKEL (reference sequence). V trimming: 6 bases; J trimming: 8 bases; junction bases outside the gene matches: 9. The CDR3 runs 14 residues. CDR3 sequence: CASRLAGMTDEQFF. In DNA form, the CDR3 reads TGTGCCAGCAGATTAGCGGGAATGACGGATGAGCAGTTCTTC.

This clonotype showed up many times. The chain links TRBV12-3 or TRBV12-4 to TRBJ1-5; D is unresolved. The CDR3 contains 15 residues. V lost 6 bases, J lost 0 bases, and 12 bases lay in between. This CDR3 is CASSKDRLSNQPQHF. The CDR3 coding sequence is TGTGCCAGCAGCAAGGATCGGCTTAGCAATCAGCCCCAGCATTTT.

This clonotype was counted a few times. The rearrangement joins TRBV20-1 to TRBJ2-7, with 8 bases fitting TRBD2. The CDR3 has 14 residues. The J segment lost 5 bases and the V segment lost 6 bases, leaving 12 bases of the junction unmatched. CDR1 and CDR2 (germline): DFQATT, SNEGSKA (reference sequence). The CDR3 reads CSAPETSAVDEQYF. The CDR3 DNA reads TGCAGTGCGCCCGAGACTAGCGCAGTGGACGAGCAGTACTTC.

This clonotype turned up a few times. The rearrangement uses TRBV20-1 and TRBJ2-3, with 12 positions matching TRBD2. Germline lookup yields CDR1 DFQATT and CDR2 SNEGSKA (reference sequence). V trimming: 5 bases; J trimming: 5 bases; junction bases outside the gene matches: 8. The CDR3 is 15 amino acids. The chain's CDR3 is CSASGTSGFGDTQYF. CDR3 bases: TGCAGTGCTTCCGGGACTAGCGGGTTCGGAGATACGCAGTATTTT.

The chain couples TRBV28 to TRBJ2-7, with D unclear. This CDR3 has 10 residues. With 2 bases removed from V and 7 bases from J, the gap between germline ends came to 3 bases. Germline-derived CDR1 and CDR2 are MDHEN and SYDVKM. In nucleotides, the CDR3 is TGTGCCAGCAGTTTAGTAGAGCAGTACTTC. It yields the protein CASSLVEQYF.

The CDR3 spells CASSLYPGADTQYF. The CDR3 DNA reads as TGTGCCAGCAGTTTATACCCAGGGGCAGATACGCAGTATTTT. The rearrangement links TRBV28 to TRBJ2-3; D might be TRBD1 (6 bases). CDR1 and CDR2 from the germline V gene are MDHEN and SYDVKM. V was trimmed by 1 base and J by 4 bases, leaving 9 bases between them. This CDR3 is built from 14 residues.

The CDR3 loop is CASSDFRYQETQYF. As DNA, the CDR3 is TGCGCCAGCAGCGACTTCAGGTACCAAGAGACCCAGTACTTC. The rearrangement uses TRBV4-1 and TRBJ2-5; D not certain. In germline, CDR1 is MGHRA, CDR2 YSYEKL. Trimming shortened V by 5 bases and J by 0 bases, and 10 bases separated the two germline ends. CDR3 length: 14 residues.

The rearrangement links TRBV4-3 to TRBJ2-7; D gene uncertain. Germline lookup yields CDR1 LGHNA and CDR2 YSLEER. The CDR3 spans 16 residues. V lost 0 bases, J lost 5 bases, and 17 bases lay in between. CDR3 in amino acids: CASSQDPALVAHEQYF. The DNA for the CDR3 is TGCGCCAGCAGCCAAGATCCCGCCCTAGTAGCCCACGAGCAGTACTTC.

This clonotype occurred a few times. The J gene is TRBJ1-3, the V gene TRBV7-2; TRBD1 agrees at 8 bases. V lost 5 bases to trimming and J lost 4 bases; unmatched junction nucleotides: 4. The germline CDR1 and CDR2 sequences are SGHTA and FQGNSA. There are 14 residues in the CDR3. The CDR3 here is CASSPRTGGNTIYF. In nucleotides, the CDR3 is TGTGCCAGCAGCCCCCGGACAGGGGGAAACACCATATATTTT.

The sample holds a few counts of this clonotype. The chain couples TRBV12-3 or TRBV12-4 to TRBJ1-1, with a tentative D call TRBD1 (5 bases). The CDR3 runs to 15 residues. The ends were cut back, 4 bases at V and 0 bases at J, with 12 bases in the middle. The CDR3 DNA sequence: TGTGCCAGCAGTTCCCGACAGACCCTGAACACTGAAGCTTTCTTT. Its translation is CASSSRQTLNTEAFF.

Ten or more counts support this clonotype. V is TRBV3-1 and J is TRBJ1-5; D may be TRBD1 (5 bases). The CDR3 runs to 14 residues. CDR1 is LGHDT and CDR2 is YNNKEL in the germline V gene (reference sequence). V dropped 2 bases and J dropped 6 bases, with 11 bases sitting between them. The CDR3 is CASSQTGLRQPQHF. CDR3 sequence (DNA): TGTGCCAGCAGCCAAACAGGTCTCCGTCAGCCCCAGCATTTT. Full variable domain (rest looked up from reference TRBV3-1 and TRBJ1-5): DTAVSQTPKYLVTQMGNDKSIKCEQNLGHDTMYWYKQDSKKFLKIMFSYNNKELIINETVPNRFSPKSPDKAHLNLHINSLELGDSAVYFCASSQTGLRQPQHFGDGTRLSIL.

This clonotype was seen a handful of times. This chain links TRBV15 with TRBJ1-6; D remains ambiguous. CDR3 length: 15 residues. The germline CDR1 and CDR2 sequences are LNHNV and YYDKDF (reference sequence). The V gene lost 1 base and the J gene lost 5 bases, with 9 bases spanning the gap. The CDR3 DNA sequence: TGTGCCACCAGCAGAGTTCGGGGAGATAATTCACCCCTCCACTTT. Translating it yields CATSRVRGDNSPLHF.

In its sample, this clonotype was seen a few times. The CDR3 reads CSGRGPFLQTQYF. The DNA for the CDR3 is TGCAGCGGGCGGGGACCGTTTCTCCAGACCCAGTACTTC. The J gene is TRBJ2-5, the V gene TRBV29-1; D is perhaps TRBD2 (6 bases). In germline, CDR1 is SQVTM, CDR2 ANQGSEA. This CDR3 has 13 amino acids. Trimming shortened V by 7 bases and J by 6 bases, and 18 bases separated the two germline ends.

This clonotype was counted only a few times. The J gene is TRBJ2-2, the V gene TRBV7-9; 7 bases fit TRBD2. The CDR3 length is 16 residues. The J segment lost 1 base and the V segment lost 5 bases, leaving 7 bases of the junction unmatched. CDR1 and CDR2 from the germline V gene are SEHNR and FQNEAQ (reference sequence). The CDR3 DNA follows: TGTGCCAGCAGCCTGCGGCCTAGCGGGAACACCGGGGAGCTGTTTTTT. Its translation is CASSLRPSGNTGELFF.

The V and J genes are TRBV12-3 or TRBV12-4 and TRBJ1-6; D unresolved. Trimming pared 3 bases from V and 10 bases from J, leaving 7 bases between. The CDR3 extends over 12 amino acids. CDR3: CASSFLRSPLHF. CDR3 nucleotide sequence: TGTGCCAGCAGTTTTTTACGGTCACCCCTCCACTTT.

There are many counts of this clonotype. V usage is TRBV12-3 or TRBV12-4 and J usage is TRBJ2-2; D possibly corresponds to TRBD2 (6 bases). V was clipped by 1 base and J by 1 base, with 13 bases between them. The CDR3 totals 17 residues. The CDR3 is CASSLGDYSGNTGELFF. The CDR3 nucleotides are TGTGCCAGCAGTTTAGGGGATTATAGCGGGAACACCGGGGAGCTGTTTTTT.

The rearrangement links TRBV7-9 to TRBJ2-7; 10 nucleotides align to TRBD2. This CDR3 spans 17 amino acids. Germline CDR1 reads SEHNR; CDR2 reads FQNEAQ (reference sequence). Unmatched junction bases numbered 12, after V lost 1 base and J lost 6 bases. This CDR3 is CASSLVGLVAGGGEQYF. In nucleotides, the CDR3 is TGTGCCAGCAGCTTAGTCGGCTTGGTAGCGGGAGGTGGCGAGCAGTACTTC.

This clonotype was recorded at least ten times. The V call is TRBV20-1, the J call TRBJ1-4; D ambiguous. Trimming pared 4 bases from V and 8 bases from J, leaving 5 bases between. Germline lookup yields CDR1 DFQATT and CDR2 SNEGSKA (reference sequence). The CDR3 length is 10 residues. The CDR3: CSATREKLFF. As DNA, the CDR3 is TGCAGTGCTACCCGGGAAAAACTGTTTTTT.

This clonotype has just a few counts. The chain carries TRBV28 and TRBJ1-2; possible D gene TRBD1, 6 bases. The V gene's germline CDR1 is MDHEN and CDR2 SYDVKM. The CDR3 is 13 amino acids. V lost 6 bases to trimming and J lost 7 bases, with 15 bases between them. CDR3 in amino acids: CASSPGGGPGYTF. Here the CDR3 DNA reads TGTGCCAGCAGCCCCGGGGGGGGGCCTGGCTACACCTTC.

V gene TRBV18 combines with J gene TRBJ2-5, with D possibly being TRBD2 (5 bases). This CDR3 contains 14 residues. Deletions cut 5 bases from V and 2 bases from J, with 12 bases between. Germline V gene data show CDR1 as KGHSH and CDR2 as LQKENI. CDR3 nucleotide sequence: TGTGCCAGCTCAGATTGGGGAGAACAAGAGACCCAGTACTTC. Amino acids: CASSDWGEQETQYF.

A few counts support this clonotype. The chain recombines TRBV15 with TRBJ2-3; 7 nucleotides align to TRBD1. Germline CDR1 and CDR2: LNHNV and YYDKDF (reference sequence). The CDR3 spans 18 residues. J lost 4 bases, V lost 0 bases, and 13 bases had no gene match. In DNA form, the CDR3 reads TGTGCCACCAGCAGAGATAAGGAGGCAGTAGGGGGCGCAGATACGCAGTATTTT. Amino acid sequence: CATSRDKEAVGGADTQYF.

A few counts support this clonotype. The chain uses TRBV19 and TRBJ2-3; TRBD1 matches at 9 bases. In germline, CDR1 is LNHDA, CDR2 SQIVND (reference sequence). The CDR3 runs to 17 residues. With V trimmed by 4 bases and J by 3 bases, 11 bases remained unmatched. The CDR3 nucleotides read TGTGCCAGTAGTACCTTAGAGTGGACAGGGGATACAGATACGCAGTATTTT. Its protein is CASSTLEWTGDTDTQYF.

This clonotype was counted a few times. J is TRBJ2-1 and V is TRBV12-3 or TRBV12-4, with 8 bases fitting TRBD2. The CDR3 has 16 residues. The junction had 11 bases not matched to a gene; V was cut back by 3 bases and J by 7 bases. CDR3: CASSLGGRNLFNEQFF. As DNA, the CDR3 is TGTGCCAGCAGTTTGGGCGGGAGGAACCTATTTAATGAGCAGTTCTTC.

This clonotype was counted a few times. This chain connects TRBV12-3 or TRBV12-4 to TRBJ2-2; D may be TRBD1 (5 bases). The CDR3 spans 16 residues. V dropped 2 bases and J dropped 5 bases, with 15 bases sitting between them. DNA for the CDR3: TGTGCCAGCAGTTTACACGGTACCGCAGGGACCGGGGAGCTGTTTTTT. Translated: CASSLHGTAGTGELFF.

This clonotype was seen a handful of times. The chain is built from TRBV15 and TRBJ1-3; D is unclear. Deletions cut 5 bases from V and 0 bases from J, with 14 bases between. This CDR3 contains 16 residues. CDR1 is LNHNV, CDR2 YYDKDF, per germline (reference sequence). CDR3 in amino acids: CATSLMPGNSGNTIYF. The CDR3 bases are TGTGCCACCAGCCTCATGCCCGGGAACTCTGGAAACACCATATATTTT. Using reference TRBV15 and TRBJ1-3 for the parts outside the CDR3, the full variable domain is DAMVIQNPRYQVTQFGKPVTLSCSQTLNHNVMYWYQQKSSQAPKLLFHYYDKDFNNEADTPDNFQSRRPNTSFCFLDIRSPGLGDTAMYLCATSLMPGNSGNTIYFGEGSWLTVV.